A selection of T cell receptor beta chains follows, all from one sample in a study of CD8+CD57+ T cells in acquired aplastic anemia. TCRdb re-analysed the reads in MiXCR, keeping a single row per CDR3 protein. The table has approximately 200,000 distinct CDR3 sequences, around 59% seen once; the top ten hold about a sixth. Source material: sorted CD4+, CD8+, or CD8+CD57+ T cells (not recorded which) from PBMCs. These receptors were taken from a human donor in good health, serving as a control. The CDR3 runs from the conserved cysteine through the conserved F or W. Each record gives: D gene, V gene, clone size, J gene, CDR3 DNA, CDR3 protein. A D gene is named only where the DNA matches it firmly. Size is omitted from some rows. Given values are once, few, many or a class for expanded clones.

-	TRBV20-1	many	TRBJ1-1	TGCAGTGCTAGCCTTGGGACCTACACTGAAGCTTTCTTT	CSASLGTYTEAFF
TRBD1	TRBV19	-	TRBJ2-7	TGTGCCAGTAGTGACAGGGGGGGGATATACGAGCAGTACTTC	CASSDRGGIYEQYF
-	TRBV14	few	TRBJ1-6	TGTGCCAGCTCACCAATGGCGCAGGGTTTCGATTCACCCCTCCACTTT	CASSPMAQGFDSPLHF
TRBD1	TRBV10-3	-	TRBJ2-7	TGTGCCATCAGTGAGGGACAGGTAGCATCCTACGAGCAGTACTTC	CAISEGQVASYEQYF
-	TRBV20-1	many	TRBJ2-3	TGCAGTGCAATGGCCACGAGCACAGATACGCAGTATTTT	CSAMATSTDTQYF
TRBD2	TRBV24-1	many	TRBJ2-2	TGTGCCACCAGTGATTTAGCGGGGGGGAACACCGGGGAGCTGTTTTTT	CATSDLAGGNTGELFF
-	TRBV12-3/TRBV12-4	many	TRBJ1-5	TGTGCCAGCAGATCGGCCGGGACAAGTAATCAGCCCCAGCATTTT	CASRSAGTSNQPQHF
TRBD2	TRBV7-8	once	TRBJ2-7	TGTGCCAGCAGCTCCGGGACTATTTCCTACGAGCAGTACTTC	CASSSGTISYEQYF
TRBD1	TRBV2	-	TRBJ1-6	TGTGCCAGCAGTGAAACCGGAGCTCGGGGACAGGAGAATTCACCCCTCCACTTT	CASSETGARGQENSPLHF
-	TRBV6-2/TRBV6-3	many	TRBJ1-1	TGTGCCAGCAGTTCCAGGGGACGAAACACTGAAGCTTTCTTT	CASSSRGRNTEAFF
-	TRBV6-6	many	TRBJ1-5	TGTGCCAGCAGTATTACCGGGGCAGGCGGAAATCAGCCCCAGCATTTT	CASSITGAGGNQPQHF
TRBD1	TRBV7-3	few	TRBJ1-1	TGTGCCAGCGGCGTGGGGACAGGGTGGAATGAAGCCTTCTTT	CASGVGTGWNEAFF
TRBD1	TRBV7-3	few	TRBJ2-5	TGTGCCAGCAGCTCGGAAGGACAGGGGGCTGAGACCCATTACTTC	CASSSEGQGAETHYF
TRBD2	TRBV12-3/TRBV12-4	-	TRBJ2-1	TGTGCCAGCAGTTCTGCGGGGGGAGATGAGCAGTTCTTC	CASSSAGGDEQFF
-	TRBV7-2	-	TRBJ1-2	TGTGCCAGCAGCCCTTCGGGACGGACCTATGGCTACACCTTC	CASSPSGRTYGYTF
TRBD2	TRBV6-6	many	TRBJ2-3	TGTGCCAGCAGTTCGCGGGGGGGAGCCGATACGCAGTATTTT	CASSSRGGADTQYF
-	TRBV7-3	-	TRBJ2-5	TGTGCCAGCAGCCCCTGGGACATCGGGACCCAGTACTTC	CASSPWDIGTQYF
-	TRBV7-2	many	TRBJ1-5	TGTGCCAGCTCGACCCATAGCAATCAGCCCCAGCATTTT	CASSTHSNQPQHF
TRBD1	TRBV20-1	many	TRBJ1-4	TGCAGTGCTAGATCCGGGACAGGATGGGAAAAACTGTTTTTT	CSARSGTGWEKLFF
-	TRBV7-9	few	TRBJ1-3	TGTGCCAGCAGCTCTAGCTCTGGAAACACCATATATTTT	CASSSSSGNTIYF
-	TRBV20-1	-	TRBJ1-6	TGCAGTGCTAGAGAGAGTAGCTCCTATAATTCACCCCTCCACTTT	CSARESSSYNSPLHF
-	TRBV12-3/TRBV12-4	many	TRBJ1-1	TGTGCCAGCAGCACGAGGGTGCTTTCAAGTAACACTGAAGCTTTCTTT	CASSTRVLSSNTEAFF
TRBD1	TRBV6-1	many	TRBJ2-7	TGTGCCAGCAGTGAATTCGGACAGGATCCGACCGGCTACGAGCAGTACTTC	CASSEFGQDPTGYEQYF
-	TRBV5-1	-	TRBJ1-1	TGCGCCAGCAGCTTGGAAGTCTTGAACACTGAAGCTTTCTTT	CASSLEVLNTEAFF
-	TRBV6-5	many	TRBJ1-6	TGTGCCAGCAGTTACTCGATGGGAGCAGGACAGTATACACCCCTCCACTTT	CASSYSMGAGQYTPLHF
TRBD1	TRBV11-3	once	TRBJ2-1	TGTGCCAGCGGACAGGGGGCAAGCAATGAGCAGTTCTTC	CASGQGASNEQFF
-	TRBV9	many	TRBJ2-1	TGTGCCAGCAGCCCTGGGCCCCATGGGAATGAGCAGTTCTTC	CASSPGPHGNEQFF
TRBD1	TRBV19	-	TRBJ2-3	TGTGCCAGTAGTGAGACAGGGTCGGGCACAGATACGCAGTATTTT	CASSETGSGTDTQYF
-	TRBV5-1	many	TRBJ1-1	TGCGCCAGCAGTTTCGGAGGGCTGGGACGGCCAGACACTGAAGCTTTCTTT	CASSFGGLGRPDTEAFF
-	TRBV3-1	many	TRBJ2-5	TGTGCCAGCAGCCAAGCCGGACTCACAGAGACCCAGTACTTC	CASSQAGLTETQYF
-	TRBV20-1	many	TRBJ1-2	TGCAGTGCTAGTAGGCTTATAACAGTCGGAGTTTATGGCTACACCTTC	CSASRLITVGVYGYTF
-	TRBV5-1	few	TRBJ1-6	TGCGCCAGCAGCTCCGGAATACAGGACATGAGGACTTCACCCCTCCACTTT	CASSSGIQDMRTSPLHF
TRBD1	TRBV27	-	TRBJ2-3	TGTGCCAGCAGTCGCCCCGGACAGGGAAGCACAGATACGCAGTATTTT	CASSRPGQGSTDTQYF
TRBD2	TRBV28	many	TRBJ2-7	TGTGCCAGCAGTTTACAGCGGGGGGGATTCTACGAGCAGTACTTC	CASSLQRGGFYEQYF